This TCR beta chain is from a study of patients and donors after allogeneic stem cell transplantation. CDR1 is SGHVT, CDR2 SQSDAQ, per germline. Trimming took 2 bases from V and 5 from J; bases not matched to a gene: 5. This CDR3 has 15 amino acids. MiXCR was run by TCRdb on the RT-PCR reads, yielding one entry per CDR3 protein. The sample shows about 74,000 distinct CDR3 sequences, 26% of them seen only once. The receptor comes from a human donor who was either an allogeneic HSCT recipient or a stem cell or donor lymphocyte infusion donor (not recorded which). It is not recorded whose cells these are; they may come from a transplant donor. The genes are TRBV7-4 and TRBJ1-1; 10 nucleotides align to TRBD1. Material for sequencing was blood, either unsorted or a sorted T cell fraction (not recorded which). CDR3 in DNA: TGTGCCAGCAGCTTAAGGGGACAGGGGCATACTGAAGCTTTCTTT. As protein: CASSLRGQGHTEAFF.